This T cell receptor beta chain appears in the sequencing data of a study of T cells after yellow fever vaccination. The CDR3 consists of 17 residues. Germline assignment: CDR1 MNHNY and CDR2 SVGAGI (reference sequence). V gave up 2 bases and J gave up 4 bases; unmatched junction bases: 11. TCRdb processed the 5' RACE reads anew with MiXCR; each CDR3 protein has one entry. The sample lists a few hundred thousand distinct CDR3 sequences; around 3.9% were seen once. This clonotype was recorded a few times. The receptor was isolated from a man younger than 35 who received the YFV17D yellow fever vaccine. The chain combines TRBV6-6 with TRBJ2-3; 8 nucleotides agree with TRBD2. The source was PBMCs, collected on the day of the yellow fever booster vaccination. The CDR3 DNA sequence: TGTGCCAGCAGTTACGGACTCGGGGGGGCTGAGGCAGATACGCAGTATTTT. Encoded protein: CASSYGLGGAEADTQYF.